The sequence of this TCR beta chain was determined in a study of cytomegalovirus exposure and HLA in healthy donors. The PCR ran on 60 Vbeta and 13 Jbeta primers. In the original workflow: Roughly 10 million shared chains were among approximately 80 million unique TCR beta chains counted in a later analysis. This table comes from immunoSEQ multiplex PCR, and its TCRdb copy is limited to in-frame clones, with some not included. V, J and clone size were drawn from that table, and D and trimming were deduced from the DNA. The table shows fewer than 250,000 clones, with roughly nine tenths occurring only once. The germline V gene has CDR1 LNHDA and CDR2 SQIVND (reference sequence). The germline V and J ends were trimmed by 9 bases and 6 bases, with 13 bases remaining between them. The CDR3 contains 12 residues.

The chain has TRBV19 and TRBJ2-3; no firm D call. This TCR was recovered from a boy between 2 and 10 years old in good health and CMV-seronegative. Sequencing was done on a sample of PBMCs. In DNA form, the CDR3 reads TGTGCCAGCTCAACCTCAGGTGATACGCAGTATTTT. Amino acid sequence: CASSTSGDTQYF.